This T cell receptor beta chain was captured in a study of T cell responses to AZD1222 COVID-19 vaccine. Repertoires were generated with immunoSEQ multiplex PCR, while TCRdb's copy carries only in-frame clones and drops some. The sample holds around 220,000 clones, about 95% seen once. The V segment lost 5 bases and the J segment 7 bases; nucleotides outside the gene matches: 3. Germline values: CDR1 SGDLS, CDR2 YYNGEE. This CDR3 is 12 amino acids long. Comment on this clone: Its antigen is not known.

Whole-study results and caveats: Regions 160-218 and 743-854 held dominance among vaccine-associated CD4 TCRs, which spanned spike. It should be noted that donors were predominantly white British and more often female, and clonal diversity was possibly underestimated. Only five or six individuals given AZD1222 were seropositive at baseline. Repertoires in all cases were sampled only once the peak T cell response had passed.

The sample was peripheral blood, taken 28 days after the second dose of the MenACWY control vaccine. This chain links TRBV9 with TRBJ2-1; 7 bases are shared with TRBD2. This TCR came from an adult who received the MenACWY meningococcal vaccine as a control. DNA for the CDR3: TGTGCCAGCAGTGGGGGGGTAAATGAGCAGTTCTTC. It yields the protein CASSGGVNEQFF.